One and the same sample provided the 3 T cell receptor beta chains below, sequenced in a study of blood T cell repertoires in COVID-19 (dated by TCRdb to between 2020 and 2021). Library preparation was by the immunoSEQ multiplex PCR assay. TCRdb provides this immuneACCESS table in a form limited to in-frame rearrangements. Some clones are lacking; in checked studies, under half of them reflect an unresolved V gene, and why the rest are absent is not known. Within this sample are 190,000 or so clones, with roughly 89% of them counted one time only. About 0.95% of the sample is in the top ten clones. The sequenced material came from peripheral blood. These receptors were obtained from a woman aged 18-29 years who had recovered from COVID-19.

The gene calls are TRBV5-1 and TRBJ1-2; D is uncertain. Germline lookup yields CDR1 SGHRS and CDR2 YFSETQ. Trimming pared 0 bases from V and 4 bases from J, leaving 7 bases between. The length of the CDR3 is 13 residues. The CDR3 loop is CASSLADIYGYTF. The DNA of the CDR3 is TGCGCCAGCAGCTTGGCCGACATCTATGGCTACACCTTC.

The rearrangement joins TRBV27 to TRBJ2-4, with D hard to call. The CDR3 extends over 14 amino acids. In germline, CDR1 is MNHEY, CDR2 SMNVEV (reference sequence). V lost 5 bases and J lost 5, with 13 bases in between. CDR3 DNA: TGTGCCAGCAGTCCGACTTGGAATGAAAACATTCAGTACTTC. Protein sequence: CASSPTWNENIQYF.

DNA of the CDR3: TGTGCCAGCAGTTCCGGGACAGGGGTAGTATATGGCTACACCTTC. This translates into CASSSGTGVVYGYTF. This chain uses TRBV6-2 or TRBV6-3 with TRBJ1-2, with TRBD1 matching over 10 bases. Germline CDR1 and CDR2: MNHEY and SVGEGT. J gave up 5 bases and V 4 bases, and 7 bases lay outside the gene matches. This CDR3 is built from 15 residues.